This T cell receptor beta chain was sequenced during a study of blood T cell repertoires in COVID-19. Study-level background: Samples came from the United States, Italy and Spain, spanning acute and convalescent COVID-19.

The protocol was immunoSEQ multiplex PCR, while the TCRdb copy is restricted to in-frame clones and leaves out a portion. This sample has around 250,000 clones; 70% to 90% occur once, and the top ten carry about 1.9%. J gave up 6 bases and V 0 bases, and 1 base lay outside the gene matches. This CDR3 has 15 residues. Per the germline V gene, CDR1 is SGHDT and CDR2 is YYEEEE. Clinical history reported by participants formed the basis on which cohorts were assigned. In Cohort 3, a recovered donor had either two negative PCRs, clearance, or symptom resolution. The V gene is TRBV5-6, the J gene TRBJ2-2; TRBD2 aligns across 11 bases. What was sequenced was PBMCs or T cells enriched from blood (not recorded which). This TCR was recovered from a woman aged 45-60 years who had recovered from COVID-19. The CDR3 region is CASSLGLAGPGELFF. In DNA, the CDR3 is TGTGCCAGCAGCTTGGGACTAGCGGGACCCGGGGAGCTGTTTTTT.